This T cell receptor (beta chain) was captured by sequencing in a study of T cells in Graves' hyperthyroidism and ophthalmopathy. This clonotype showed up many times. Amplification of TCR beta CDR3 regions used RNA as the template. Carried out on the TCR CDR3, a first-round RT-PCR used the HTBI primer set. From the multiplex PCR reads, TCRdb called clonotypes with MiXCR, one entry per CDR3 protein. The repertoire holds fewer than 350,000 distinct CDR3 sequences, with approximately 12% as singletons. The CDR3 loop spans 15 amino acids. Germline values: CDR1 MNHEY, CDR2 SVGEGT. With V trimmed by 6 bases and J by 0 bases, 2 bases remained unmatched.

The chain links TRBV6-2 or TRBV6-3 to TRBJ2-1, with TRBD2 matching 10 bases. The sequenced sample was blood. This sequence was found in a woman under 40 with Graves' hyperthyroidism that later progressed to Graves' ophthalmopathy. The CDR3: CASRGLASSYNEQFF. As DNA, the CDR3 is TGTGCCAGCAGGGGACTAGCGAGCTCCTACAATGAGCAGTTCTTC.